The present entry profiles one TCR beta chain with its context. What it recognizes is unknown. Donor material was obtained from healthy Finnish infants undergoing corrective surgery for congenital heart defects. Only four of the eight donors provided a 0.5-1 mL blood sample. The protocol was immunoSEQ multiplex PCR, while the TCRdb copy is restricted to in-frame clones and leaves out a portion. There are tens of thousands of clones in the sample; 94% occur only once, and roughly 0.12% lies in the top ten. J was trimmed by 7 bases and V by 3 bases; bases with no gene match: 8. The CDR3 extends over 14 amino acids. Germline CDR1 reads SGHRS; CDR2 reads YFSETQ. This entry belongs to a study of human thymus T cells. Study outcomes and limitations: Apparent skewing of V and J gene usage characterized both thymic and blood repertoires.

The genes are TRBV5-1 and TRBJ2-5, with 8 bases matching TRBD1. The sample was blood. This TCR was sampled from a boy younger than two with a congenital heart defect but otherwise immunologically healthy. DNA of the CDR3: TGCGCCAGCAGCTCGCCAGGGGGCAGAGGGACCCAGTACTTC. Residues: CASSSPGGRGTQYF.